What follows are 22 T cell receptor beta chains derived from one specimen sequenced in a study of OX40 agonist ivuxolimab in advanced cancers. TCRdb's table, derived via immunoSEQ multiplex PCR, lists solely in-frame clones and lacks some. The profile covers roughly 70,000 clones, with around 90% appearing a single time and under 0.65% taken by the ten largest. Here the sequenced sample was CD4+ or CD8+ T cells sorted from blood, taken in a trial of the OX40 agonist ivuxolimab. All receptors derive from an adult with an advanced solid tumor such as melanoma, head and neck, liver or kidney cancer.

V is TRBV5-4 and J is TRBJ2-2; the D gene is possibly TRBD1 (6 bases). Germline V gene data show CDR1 as SGHNT and CDR2 as YYREEE (reference sequence). The ends were cut back, 0 bases at V and 6 bases at J, with 12 bases in the middle. CDR3 size: 15 residues. As DNA, the CDR3 is TGTGCCAGCAGCTTGGTGGGACATAGGGCCGGGGAGCTGTTTTTT. Translation gives CASSLVGHRAGELFF.

The chain combines TRBV5-1 with TRBJ2-3; a possible D gene is TRBD2 (5 bases). The CDR3 is 15 residues long. CDR1 SGHRS and CDR2 YFSETQ come from the germline V gene. Trimming shortened V by 0 bases and J by 3 bases, and 11 bases separated the two germline ends. The CDR3 region is CASSLVHRGTDTQYF. CDR3 coding DNA: TGCGCCAGCAGCTTGGTGCATCGCGGGACAGATACGCAGTATTTT.

This chain joins TRBV7-2 and TRBJ1-2; TRBD1 matches at 7 bases. Germline CDR1 reads SGHTA; CDR2 reads FQGNSA. V gave up 5 bases and J gave up 7 bases; unmatched junction bases: 7. This CDR3 contains 13 residues. CDR3 loop: CASSGTGARGYTF. The CDR3 coding sequence is TGTGCCAGCAGCGGTACAGGGGCTCGTGGCTACACCTTC.

This rearrangement joins TRBV2 to TRBJ1-3; D unclear. The CDR3 spans 16 residues. CDR1 and CDR2 (germline): SNHLY, FYNNEI. With 10 bases removed from V and 3 bases from J, the gap between germline ends came to 22 bases. CDR3: CATHKQRRLGGNTIYF. CDR3 nucleotides: TGTGCCACCCACAAACAGAGGCGGTTAGGTGGAAACACCATATATTTT.

The rearrangement links TRBV5-1 to TRBJ2-7; D unclear. Germline V CDR1 and CDR2: SGHRS, YFSETQ. V was shortened by 4 bases and J by 3 bases, with 8 bases between the two germline ends. The length of the CDR3 is 12 residues. CDR3 sequence reads: CASSQSSYEQYF. The CDR3 region has the DNA TGCGCCAGCAGCCAAAGTAGCTACGAGCAGTACTTC.

With respect to this clone: The same CDR3 also results from other DNA sequences found in this sample. V is TRBV5-1 and J is TRBJ2-1; the match to TRBD2 covers 12 bases. V trimming: 0 bases; J trimming: 7 bases; junction bases outside the gene matches: 2. CDR3 length equals 15 residues. Germline CDR1 SGHRS, CDR2 YFSETQ. The DNA for the CDR3 is TGCGCCAGCAGCTTGGGAACTAGCGGGAGGAATGAGCAGTTCTTC. The encoded protein is CASSLGTSGRNEQFF. Full variable domain (outside the CDR3, taken from reference TRBV5-1 and TRBJ2-1): KAGVTQTPRYLIKTRGQQVTLSCSPISGHRSVSWYQQTPGQGLQFLFEYFSETQRNKGNFPGRFSGRQFSNSRSEMNVSTLELGDSALYLCASSLGTSGRNEQFFGPGTRLTVL.

The chain joins TRBV29-1 to TRBJ2-2; either TRBD1 or TRBD2 may fit D (6 bases each). Trimming pared 8 bases from V and 7 bases from J, leaving 17 bases between. The CDR3 runs to 13 residues. Germline loops: CDR1 SQVTM, CDR2 ANQGSEA. The CDR3 bases are TGCAGCTACCAGAACAGGGAGGACGGGGAGCTGTTTTTT. The encoded protein is CSYQNREDGELFF.

V is TRBV21-1 and J is TRBJ2-7. TRBV21-1 is a recognized pseudogene. The CDR3 spans 13 residues. This CDR3 reads CASSKLKRVEQYF. In nucleotides, the CDR3 is TGTGCCAGCAGCAAACTGAAAAGGGTCGAGCAGTACTTC.

This CDR3 reads CASSFRGPSIHPFTNEQFF. The CDR3 region has the DNA TGTGCCAGCAGTTTTCGGGGACCAAGCATACACCCCTTTACCAATGAGCAGTTCTTC. The V and J genes are TRBV27 and TRBJ2-1; D could derive from TRBD1 or TRBD2 (5 bases each). This CDR3 is built from 19 residues. Germline V gene data show CDR1 as MNHEY and CDR2 as SMNVEV (reference sequence). V gave up 3 bases and J gave up 6 bases, with 27 bases separating them.

The sample holds a few counts of this clone. The CDR3 coding sequence is TGCGCCAGCAGTTTACCAGTCTCCGGGAGGGGGCAGAACTATGGCTACACCTTC. Residues: CASSLPVSGRGQNYGYTF. The rearrangement joins TRBV5-1 to TRBJ1-2, with TRBD1 matching 7 bases. This CDR3 has 18 amino acids. CDR1 and CDR2 from the germline V gene are SGHRS and YFSETQ. The junction had 18 bases not matched to a gene; V was cut back by 5 bases and J by 2 bases.

The rearrangement joins TRBV5-4 to TRBJ1-3; D is perhaps TRBD1 (6 bases). Germline CDR1 and CDR2: SGHNT and YYREEE (reference sequence). This CDR3 has 14 residues. V shed 4 bases and J shed 5 bases, with 13 bases lying between them. CDR3 amino acids: CASSPYRERNTIYF. In DNA form, the CDR3 reads TGTGCCAGCAGCCCTTACAGGGAAAGAAACACCATATATTTT. The entire variable domain, with the rest obtained from reference TRBV5-4 and TRBJ1-3, is as follows: ETGVTQSPTHLIKTRGQQVTLRCSSQSGHNTVSWYQQALGQGPQFIFQYYREEENGRGNFPPRFSGLQFPNYSSELNVNALELDDSALYLCASSPYRERNTIYFGEGSWLTVV.

This rearrangement joins TRBV30 to TRBJ1-2; D unresolved. V was trimmed by 5 bases and J by 7 bases, leaving 14 bases between them. CDR1 is GTSNPN, CDR2 SVGIG, per germline (reference sequence). The CDR3 loop spans 12 amino acids. In nucleotides, the CDR3 is TGTGCCTGGGCAAAGGAAGGAGGTGGCTACACCTTC. Translation gives CAWAKEGGGYTF.

J is TRBJ2-5 and V is TRBV4-1; D might be TRBD1 (6 bases). Germline V gene lookup returns CDR1 MGHRA and CDR2 YSYEKL. The CDR3 length is 14 residues. The V gene lost 0 bases and the J gene lost 7 bases, with 12 bases spanning the gap. CDR3 region: CASSQDRGIGTQYF. The CDR3 DNA reads TGCGCCAGCAGCCAAGACAGGGGTATTGGGACCCAGTACTTC.

V is TRBV9 and J is TRBJ2-7, with D maybe TRBD2 (5 bases). The CDR3 spans 14 residues. CDR1 is SGDLS and CDR2 is YYNGEE in the germline V gene. V shed 0 bases and J shed 0 bases, with 7 bases lying between them. The CDR3 protein is CASSVVGNSYEQYF. CDR3 in DNA: TGTGCCAGCAGCGTAGTCGGGAACTCCTACGAGCAGTACTTC.

The chain couples TRBV5-1 to TRBJ2-2, with TRBD1 identical over 7 bases. The CDR3 sequence is 16 residues long. Trimming took 1 base from V and 4 from J; bases not matched to a gene: 7. Germline lookup yields CDR1 SGHRS and CDR2 YFSETQ. In DNA form, the CDR3 reads TGCGCCAGCAGCTTGCAGGGTCAGGGGGTCACCGGGGAGCTGTTTTTT. Protein sequence: CASSLQGQGVTGELFF.

The genes are TRBV9 and TRBJ1-2; no definite D call. CDR3 length equals 13 residues. V was trimmed by 3 bases and J by 2 bases, leaving 8 bases between them. Germline V gene sequence: CDR1 SGDLS, CDR2 YYNGEE. The CDR3 DNA is TGTGCCAGCAGCGAGGCACAGAACTATGGCTACACCTTC. This translates into CASSEAQNYGYTF.

The gene calls are TRBV27 and TRBJ1-1; 8 bases map to TRBD1. Germline-derived CDR1 and CDR2 are MNHEY and SMNVEV (reference sequence). CDR3 length equals 16 residues. J lost 2 bases, V lost 5 bases, and 10 bases had no gene match. As DNA, the CDR3 is TGTGCCAGCAGTCCCCGACAGGGGTTGGCCAACACTGAAGCTTTCTTT. Translated: CASSPRQGLANTEAFF.

The CDR3 region has the DNA TGTGCCAGCAGCCCCCCCGGAGGGACAGGGGGCAACGAGCAGTACTTC. Its translation: CASSPPGGTGGNEQYF. This chain links TRBV13 with TRBJ2-7; 12 bases are a match to TRBD1. Germline CDR1 and CDR2: PRHDT and FYEKMQ (reference sequence). The CDR3 is 16 residues long. The trim removed 5 bases at V and 5 bases at J, leaving 10 bases unmatched.

The rearrangement uses TRBV27 and TRBJ2-2; the match to TRBD1 covers 9 bases. Germline CDR1 reads MNHEY; CDR2 reads SMNVEV (reference sequence). The CDR3 extends over 16 amino acids. Trimming took 3 bases from V and 1 from J; bases not matched to a gene: 3. In nucleotides, the CDR3 is TGTGCCAGCAGTTTCGGACAGGGGCGGAACACCGGGGAGCTGTTTTTT. Protein: CASSFGQGRNTGELFF.

V usage is TRBV6-5 and J usage is TRBJ1-2; possible D gene TRBD1, 6 bases. V lost 2 bases and J 8 bases, leaving 12 bases between the germline ends. Germline loops: CDR1 MNHEY, CDR2 SVGAGI. This CDR3 region has 13 residues. The DNA of the CDR3 is TGTGCCAGCAGTTACGGGGGGCAGGGCGGCTACACCTTC. Translation gives CASSYGGQGGYTF.

This clone was found a few times. This chain's CDR3 is CASSPQGYIGEQYF. CDR3 nucleotide sequence: TGTGCCAGTAGTCCACAGGGTTATATCGGCGAGCAGTACTTC. The J gene is TRBJ2-7, the V gene TRBV19, with D possibly being TRBD1 (6 bases). CDR3 length equals 14 residues. Trimming shortened V by 5 bases and J by 6 bases, and 17 bases separated the two germline ends. The germline CDR1 and CDR2 sequences are LNHDA and SQIVND (reference sequence).

The chain couples TRBV11-3 to TRBJ2-5; no firm D call. Trimming removed 5 bases from V and 5 bases from J, with 18 bases in between. The CDR3 extends over 15 amino acids. The germline CDR1 and CDR2 sequences are SGHNT and YENEEA. The CDR3 here is CASSAPSSLGETQYF. The CDR3 DNA reads as TGTGCCAGCAGCGCCCCTTCGTCCCTTGGGGAGACCCAGTACTTC.